This T cell receptor (beta chain) was observed in a study of cytomegalovirus exposure and HLA in healthy donors. Overall study findings and caveats: The study assumed roughly uniform donor sequencing depth for presence/absence analyses. Segments of the TCR beta V type were, in most cases, productive about 87% or about 30% of the time in an earlier analysis.

This CDR3 is built from 17 residues. Worth noting for this clone: Its antigen is unknown.

PCR primers comprised 60 Vbeta and 13 Jbeta primers. Sequenced by immunoSEQ multiplex PCR; TCRdb stores in-frame clones only, minus some. Among approximately 170,000 clones listed, over 70% were seen once. The sequenced sample was PBMCs. The sequence derives from a woman aged 40 to 50 in good health and CMV-seropositive. The genes are TRBV21-1 and TRBJ2-3; TRBD2 was called by the table and not checked on the DNA. TRBV21-1 is flagged as a pseudogene. The CDR3 region is CASTPRVKLAGTDTQYF. DNA of the CDR3: TGTGCCAGCACCCCCCGGGTTAAACTAGCGGGGACAGATACGCAGTATTTT.